These 9 T cell receptor beta chains were sequenced from one sample in a study of OX40 agonist ivuxolimab in advanced cancers. TCRdb's table, derived via immunoSEQ multiplex PCR, lists solely in-frame clones and lacks some. The sample contains 60,000 to 70,000 clones, 75% to 85% of which appear only once. The specimen comprised CD4+ or CD8+ T cells sorted from blood, sampled in a trial of the OX40 agonist ivuxolimab. These receptors came from an adult with an advanced solid tumor such as melanoma, head and neck, liver or kidney cancer.

J is TRBJ1-5 and V is TRBV21-1. TRBV21-1 is assigned pseudogene status. The CDR3 runs to 19 residues. CDR3 bases: TGTGCCAGCAGCAAAGCCCCTCGGGGGGCAGCTACTAGCAATCAGCCCCAGCATTTT. Translated, it gives CASSKAPRGAATSNQPQHF.

This clone was found a few times. The CDR3 here is CASSPGLAYEQYF. CDR3 nucleotides: TGTGCCAGCTCACCAGGCTTGGCCTACGAGCAGTACTTC. The chain joins TRBV18 to TRBJ2-7, with unresolved D. CDR1 is KGHSH, CDR2 LQKENI, per germline. The V gene lost 2 bases and the J gene lost 2 bases, with 7 bases spanning the gap. The CDR3 has 13 residues.

This clone showed up just a few times. The chain is built from TRBV5-1 and TRBJ2-5; D is perhaps TRBD2 (6 bases). V lost 1 base and J 5 bases, leaving 24 bases between the germline ends. This CDR3 region has 18 residues. Per the germline V gene, CDR1 is SGHRS and CDR2 is YFSETQ. DNA for the CDR3: TGCGCCAGCAGCTTGCAAGGGGCGGGGAGCTCTAGGAGGGAGACCCAGTACTTC. The encoded protein is CASSLQGAGSSRRETQYF.

The V and J genes are TRBV5-6 and TRBJ2-5; D is undetermined. CDR1 is SGHDT and CDR2 is YYEEEE in the germline V gene. This CDR3 has 14 residues. V was shortened by 4 bases and J by 5 bases, with 15 bases between the two germline ends. CDR3 residues: CASSPDRFVETQYF. The CDR3 DNA sequence: TGTGCCAGCAGCCCGGACCGGTTCGTCGAGACCCAGTACTTC. The full variable domain, rest sourced from reference TRBV5-6 and TRBJ2-5, is DAGVTQSPTHLIKTRGQQVTLRCSPKSGHDTVSWYQQALGQGPQFIFQYYEEEERQRGNFPDRFSGHQFPNYSSELNVNALLLGDSALYLCASSPDRFVETQYFGPGTRLLVL.

This chain joins TRBV30 and TRBJ2-1, with 8 bases that match TRBD2. CDR1 is GTSNPN, CDR2 SVGIG, per germline (reference sequence). V shed 5 bases and J 4 bases; nucleotides not matched to a gene: 4. This CDR3 is 13 amino acids long. DNA for the CDR3: TGTGCCTGGGGCGGGGGGTTTTACAATGAGCAGTTCTTC. Translating gives CAWGGGFYNEQFF.

This clone was recorded once. The chain carries TRBV5-1 and TRBJ2-3, with D perhaps matching TRBD1 (6 bases). The germline CDR1 and CDR2 sequences are SGHRS and YFSETQ. CDR3 length: 17 residues. V gave up 0 bases and J gave up 3 bases, with 17 bases separating them. This CDR3 is CASSLEGVHRGTDTQYF. CDR3 nucleotides: TGCGCCAGCAGCTTGGAGGGGGTACACCGAGGGACAGATACGCAGTATTTT.

This clone came up a few times. The chain links TRBV18 to TRBJ2-7; 7 positions match TRBD1. Germline V gives CDR1 KGHSH, CDR2 LQKENI. V lost 1 base and J lost 3; bases outside the gene matches: 6. The CDR3 is made up of 15 amino acids. CDR3 residues: CASSPLMRQGYEQYF. CDR3 DNA sequence: TGTGCCAGCTCACCACTTATGAGACAGGGCTACGAGCAGTACTTC.

In this sample, this clone turned up once. The chain is built from TRBV10-3 and TRBJ1-1; 9 bases map to TRBD1. This CDR3 is built from 16 residues. J lost 1 base, V lost 5 bases, and 8 bases had no gene match. Germline V CDR1 and CDR2: ENHRY, SYGVKD. CDR3 DNA sequence: TGTGCCATCAGTCTACAGGGGGGACAGGGGAACACTGAAGCTTTCTTT. Encoded protein: CAISLQGGQGNTEAFF.

This rearrangement joins TRBV20-1 to TRBJ2-1; no reliable D call. Germline lookup yields CDR1 DFQATT and CDR2 SNEGSKA (reference sequence). CDR3 size: 11 residues. Trimming left V 4 bases short and J 10 bases short, with 11 bases between. This chain's CDR3 is CSATRIWEQFF. CDR3 in DNA: TGCAGTGCTACCCGGATATGGGAGCAGTTCTTC.